Listed below are T cell receptor beta chains from one sample, sequenced in a study of beta chain features in type 1 diabetes. Assay used: immunoSEQ multiplex PCR; TCRdb lists only in-frame clones, some missing. The table shows fewer than 550,000 clones, with approximately 10% occurring only once. Sequenced sample: naive CD4+ T cells from blood. The origin of the receptors is a woman between 18 and 29 years old in good health. Both conserved end residues are part of each CDR3. The D gene is left open where the match is weak. Size values are once, few and many counts, or a class for expanded clones, and some rows have none.

D gene: -; J gene: TRBJ2-3; V gene: TRBV18; clone size: few; CDR3 protein: CASGMRATDTQYF; CDR3 DNA: TGTGCCAGCGGAATGAGGGCCACAGATACGCAGTATTTT
D gene: -; J gene: TRBJ2-5; V gene: TRBV7-3; clone size: -; CDR3 protein: CASSPWLVDRETQYF; CDR3 DNA: TGTGCCAGCAGCCCCTGGCTTGTCGATCGCGAGACCCAGTACTTC
D gene: -; J gene: TRBJ2-6; V gene: TRBV29-1; clone size: many; CDR3 protein: CSVTSGANVLTF; CDR3 DNA: TGCAGCGTTACGAGCGGGGCCAACGTCCTGACTTTC
D gene: -; J gene: TRBJ2-3; V gene: TRBV19; clone size: few; CDR3 protein: CASTRLLAGTDTQYF; CDR3 DNA: TGTGCCAGTACCAGACTTCTGGCGGGCACAGATACGCAGTATTTT
D gene: TRBD1; J gene: TRBJ2-7; V gene: TRBV6-5; clone size: few; CDR3 protein: CASSYGTGVEKQYF; CDR3 DNA: TGTGCCAGCAGTTACGGGACAGGGGTAGAAAAGCAGTACTTC
D gene: -; J gene: TRBJ2-5; V gene: TRBV21-1; clone size: -; CDR3 protein: CATILPKGRGETQYF; CDR3 DNA: TGTGCCACCATATTACCTAAGGGGCGGGGAGAGACCCAGTACTTC
D gene: TRBD2; J gene: TRBJ2-5; V gene: TRBV7-9; clone size: few; CDR3 protein: CASRSSGRAGQTQYF; CDR3 DNA: TGTGCCAGCAGATCCAGCGGGAGGGCGGGGCAGACCCAGTACTTC
D gene: -; J gene: TRBJ1-4; V gene: TRBV19; clone size: -; CDR3 protein: CASRIPGLEKLFF; CDR3 DNA: TGTGCCAGTAGGATTCCGGGGCTCGAAAAACTGTTTTTT
D gene: -; J gene: TRBJ2-3; V gene: TRBV4-3; clone size: -; CDR3 protein: CASSQRGGSTDTQYF; CDR3 DNA: TGCGCCAGCAGCCAACGGGGCGGAAGCACAGATACGCAGTATTTT
D gene: -; J gene: TRBJ2-1; V gene: TRBV12-5; clone size: -; CDR3 protein: CASGLAPGLPGSYNEQFF; CDR3 DNA: TGTGCTAGTGGTTTGGCCCCGGGACTCCCCGGCTCCTACAATGAGCAGTTCTTC
D gene: -; J gene: TRBJ2-6; V gene: TRBV7-3; clone size: few; CDR3 protein: CASSATGANVLTF; CDR3 DNA: TGTGCCAGCAGCGCCACTGGGGCCAACGTCCTGACTTTC
D gene: -; J gene: TRBJ2-3; V gene: TRBV2; clone size: few; CDR3 protein: CASTPTTDTQYF; CDR3 DNA: TGTGCCAGCACCCCAACTACAGATACGCAGTATTTT
D gene: -; J gene: TRBJ1-2; V gene: TRBV5-6; clone size: -; CDR3 protein: CASSLRQAPSYGYTF; CDR3 DNA: TGTGCCAGCAGCTTACGACAGGCCCCCAGCTATGGCTACACCTTC
D gene: TRBD1; J gene: TRBJ2-7; V gene: TRBV18; clone size: few; CDR3 protein: CASSPGTDAYEQYF; CDR3 DNA: TGTGCCAGCTCACCAGGGACAGACGCCTACGAGCAGTACTTC